This T cell receptor (beta chain) was sequenced in a study of T-cell reconstitution after alpha-beta-depleted transplantation in children. V dropped 8 bases and J dropped 5 bases, with 4 bases sitting between them. CDR1 MNHEY and CDR2 SVGEGT come from the germline V gene. The CDR3 is made up of 10 amino acids. Unique molecular identifiers were incorporated when the TCRbeta library was constructed. TCRdb called the PCR reads again in MiXCR, with one record for every CDR3 protein. The sample has 500,000 to 600,000 distinct CDR3 sequences; roughly 33% are singletons. V gene TRBV6-2 or TRBV6-3 combines with J gene TRBJ1-5; D is undetermined. The source material was PBMCs from the stem cell graft donor, sampled from the stem cell graft. The TCR comes from a human donor who donated a stem cell graft to a child with aplastic anemia. The chain's CDR3 is CASGDQPQHF. The CDR3 DNA reads TGTGCCAGCGGAGATCAGCCCCAGCATTTT.